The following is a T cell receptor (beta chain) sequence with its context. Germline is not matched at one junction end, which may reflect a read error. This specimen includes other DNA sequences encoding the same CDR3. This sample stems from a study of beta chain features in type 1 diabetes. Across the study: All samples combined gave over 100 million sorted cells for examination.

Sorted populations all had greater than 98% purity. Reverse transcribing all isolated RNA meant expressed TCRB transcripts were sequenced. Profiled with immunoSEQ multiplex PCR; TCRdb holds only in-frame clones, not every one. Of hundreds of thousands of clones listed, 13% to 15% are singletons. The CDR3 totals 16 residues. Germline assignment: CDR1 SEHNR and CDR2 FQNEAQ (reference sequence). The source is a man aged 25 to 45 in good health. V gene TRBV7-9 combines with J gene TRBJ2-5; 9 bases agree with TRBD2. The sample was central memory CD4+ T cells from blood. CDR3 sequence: CASSLVGGGRVATQYF. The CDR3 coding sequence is TGTGCCAGCAGTTTAGTCGGCGGCGGGAGGGTGGCGACCCAGTACTTC.